This TCR beta chain was profiled in a study of blood T cell repertoires in COVID-19. Study as a whole: The cDNA or gDNA used as material had been derived from T cells, B-cell-depleted T cells, or PBMCs.

Clones were read by immunoSEQ multiplex PCR, and TCRdb kept only the in-frame ones, dropping some. The data show hundreds of thousands of clones, about 90% seen once. On this clone itself: The same CDR3 arises from other DNA sequences in this sample as well.

Germline values: CDR1 SGHRS, CDR2 YFSETQ. The CDR3 has 13 residues. Trimming left V 4 bases short and J 2 bases short, with 9 bases between. Material for sequencing was peripheral blood. The receptor was derived from a man older than 75 with acute or convalescent COVID-19. The rearrangement joins TRBV5-1 to TRBJ1-2, with D maybe TRBD1 (6 bases). CDR3 region: CASSPGQNYGYTF. The CDR3 DNA follows: TGCGCCAGCAGCCCAGGACAGAACTATGGCTACACCTTC.